This TCR beta chain emerged from a study of T cell repertoires in cytomegalovirus infection. About the study: It was recently identified HLA-C-restricted and well-studied HLA-B-restricted CMV epitopes that the study used.

TCRdb re-analysed the reads in MiXCR, keeping a single row per CDR3 protein. The sample lists over 50,000 distinct CDR3 sequences, around 20% occurring once. For this clonotype: Its antigen is unidentified.

Study results and limitations: The response measured ex vivo was dominated by TCR beta clonotypes (HLA-C-restricted and CMV-specific).

The trim removed 0 bases at V and 3 bases at J, leaving 9 bases unmatched. The CDR3 has 18 amino acids. Per the germline V gene, CDR1 is KGHDR and CDR2 is SFDVKD. The chain carries TRBV24-1 and TRBJ2-2, with 7 positions matching TRBD1. The source of this sequence is a human donor in good health (CMV status not recorded). Some clones in this sample may be carry-over from other donors' samples. This sample comprised CD8+ T cells from cultured PBMCs, obtained from culture after CMV antigen stimulation. The CDR3 here is CATSDLPPRQGDTGELFF. The CDR3 coding sequence is TGTGCCACCAGTGATTTGCCACCGAGGCAGGGGGACACCGGGGAGCTGTTTTTT.